The entry below gives a single T cell receptor (beta chain) sequence along with its context. Assay used: immunoSEQ multiplex PCR; TCRdb lists only in-frame clones, some missing. In the table there are over 55,000 clones, about 92% of which are singletons. These data come from a study of T cells after somatic rescue of genetic block. The CDR3 length is 14 residues. Germline-derived CDR1 and CDR2 are SQVTM and ANQGSEA. J gave up 5 bases and V 5 bases, and 8 bases lay outside the gene matches. Source material: peripheral blood mononuclear cells (PBMCs). The source is a man in his forties or fifties. The chain joins TRBV29-1 to TRBJ2-1; 8 bases fit TRBD1. The CDR3 loop reads CSVPRDRQDNEQFF. In DNA, the CDR3 is TGCAGCGTTCCCCGGGACAGGCAAGACAATGAGCAGTTCTTC.